The source of this T cell receptor beta chain is a study of T cell changes during pregnancy in multiple sclerosis. This CDR3 spans 14 amino acids. V dropped 0 bases and J dropped 2 bases, with 7 bases sitting between them. Germline CDR1 and CDR2: LGHNA and YNFKEQ. Method: immunoSEQ multiplex PCR; TCRdb's copy keeps in-frame clones and lacks some. Among 35,000 to 40,000 clones listed, roughly 90% were seen once. The chain joins TRBV4-2 to TRBJ1-1, with D uncertain. Sample: CD8+ T cells from peripheral blood mononuclear cells, taken in the third trimester of pregnancy. The sequence was obtained from a female donor with multiple sclerosis, enrolled in a pregnancy study. This chain's CDR3 is CASSQETPNTEAFF. DNA of the CDR3: TGTGCCAGCAGCCAAGAGACACCCAACACTGAAGCTTTCTTT.